The rows below give T cell receptor beta chains drawn from one sample of a study of blood T cells in healthy people across ages. TCRdb reanalysed the 5' RACE reads using MiXCR and keeps one entry per CDR3 protein. The data show around 1,100,000 distinct CDR3 sequences, less than 45% seen once. The source material was blood. Every receptor here comes from a man younger than 35 in good health. Each CDR3 is given with its conserved first and last residue. The D gene is left open where the match is weak. Only some rows state a clone size, as once, few, many or a class for expanded clones.

V: TRBV6-5; size: -; D: TRBD1; J: TRBJ1-2; DNA: TGTGCCAGCAGTCCTTGGGACAGGGGGGACTACACCTTC; CDR3: CASSPWDRGDYTF
V: TRBV5-1; size: -; D: TRBD1; J: TRBJ2-1; DNA: TGCGCCAGCAGCCCGACAGGGCAGGGGGCGCGTTATGAGCAGTTCTTC; CDR3: CASSPTGQGARYEQFF
V: TRBV5-1; size: -; D: -; J: TRBJ1-6; DNA: TGCACCAGCAGCTTAACGGGCTCACCCCTCCACTTT; CDR3: CTSSLTGSPLHF
V: TRBV4-1; size: few; D: -; J: TRBJ2-3; DNA: TGCGCCAGCAGCCCCAAGGCTGTGAGCACAGATACGCAGTATTTT; CDR3: CASSPKAVSTDTQYF
V: TRBV4-3; size: -; D: TRBD1; J: TRBJ1-4; DNA: TGCGCCAGCAGCCAAGAAATAGGGGGCAGAGAAAAACTGTTTTTT; CDR3: CASSQEIGGREKLFF
V: TRBV6-5; size: -; D: -; J: TRBJ1-1; DNA: TGTGCCAGCAGTTACTCACGGGGGATCACGAACACTGAAGCTTTCTTT; CDR3: CASSYSRGITNTEAFF
V: TRBV29-1; size: -; D: -; J: TRBJ2-7; DNA: TGCAGCGTTGAAGAGGGTCGGAGAGAGCAGTACTTC; CDR3: CSVEEGRREQYF
V: TRBV6-6; size: few; D: -; J: TRBJ1-5; DNA: TGTGCCAGCAGTTACTCGCCCGATCAGCCCCAGCATTTT; CDR3: CASSYSPDQPQHF
V: TRBV12-3/TRBV12-4; size: few; D: -; J: TRBJ2-5; DNA: TGTGCCAGCAGGCCTACAGGACAAGAGACCCAGTACTTC; CDR3: CASRPTGQETQYF
V: TRBV20-1; size: many; D: -; J: TRBJ1-2; DNA: TGCAGTGCCAGGATAGTCTCGGGCAGGGAGTATGGCTACACCTTC; CDR3: CSARIVSGREYGYTF
V: TRBV4-3; size: many; D: -; J: TRBJ1-2; DNA: TGCGCCAGCAGCCAAGAGTTTCTTACAGCCCCCTATGGCTACACCTTC; CDR3: CASSQEFLTAPYGYTF
V: TRBV4-1; size: few; D: -; J: TRBJ2-2; DNA: TGCGCCAGCAGCCACACTGACAACCCGAACACCGGGGAGCTGTTTTTT; CDR3: CASSHTDNPNTGELFF
V: TRBV6-5; size: -; D: TRBD2; J: TRBJ2-2; DNA: TGTGCCAGCAGTTACTCGTCCCAGCGGGAGTACACCGGGGAGCTGTTTTTT; CDR3: CASSYSSQREYTGELFF
V: TRBV3-1; size: -; D: -; J: TRBJ2-2; DNA: TGTGCCAGCAGCCAAGTGGGACCCACCGAGGAGCTGTTTTTT; CDR3: CASSQVGPTEELFF
V: TRBV6-1; size: few; D: -; J: TRBJ1-1; DNA: TGTGCCAGCAGTGAATGGGGCCCTAGTCTGAACACTGAAGCTTTCTTT; CDR3: CASSEWGPSLNTEAFF
V: TRBV25-1; size: few; D: -; J: TRBJ1-4; DNA: TGTGCCAGCAGTGAACGGGGGGCGGGTGAAAAACTGTTTTTT; CDR3: CASSERGAGEKLFF
V: TRBV20-1; size: -; D: TRBD1; J: TRBJ1-2; DNA: TGCAGTGCTAGACCTCAGGGGGCTTCCTATGGCTACACCTTC; CDR3: CSARPQGASYGYTF
V: TRBV2; size: -; D: -; J: TRBJ1-5; DNA: TGTGCCAGCAAAGAGGGTCGCCAACTGGCCTCCTTCAATCAGCCCCAGCATTTT; CDR3: CASKEGRQLASFNQPQHF
V: TRBV6-2/TRBV6-3; size: -; D: -; J: TRBJ1-2; DNA: TGTGCCAGCAGCCGACGACCAGCGAGGAGCGGCTACACCTTC; CDR3: CASSRRPARSGYTF
V: TRBV20-1; size: -; D: TRBD1; J: TRBJ1-1; DNA: TGCAGTGCTAGTTGGGGACAGCGCAACACTGAAGCTTTCTTT; CDR3: CSASWGQRNTEAFF
V: TRBV20-1; size: -; D: TRBD1; J: TRBJ2-1; DNA: TGCAGTGCTATACAGGGGCCCCGAATTGATGAGCAGTTCTTC; CDR3: CSAIQGPRIDEQFF
V: TRBV18; size: -; D: TRBD1; J: TRBJ1-2; DNA: TGTGCCAGCTCATCCAGACTACAGGGGGGGCATGGCTACACCTTC; CDR3: CASSSRLQGGHGYTF
V: TRBV6-2/TRBV6-3; size: few; D: TRBD2; J: TRBJ2-1; DNA: TGTGCCAGCAGTTCCCCGGCTAGCGGGACCTACAATGAGCAGTTCTTC; CDR3: CASSSPASGTYNEQFF
V: TRBV12-3/TRBV12-4; size: many; D: -; J: TRBJ1-2; DNA: TGTGCCAGCAGTTTATCAGGGATTGACTATGGCTACACCTTC; CDR3: CASSLSGIDYGYTF
V: TRBV12-3/TRBV12-4; size: -; D: TRBD1; J: TRBJ1-5; DNA: TGTGCCAGCAGTTTAGAACGACAGGGCCAGCCCCAGCATTTT; CDR3: CASSLERQGQPQHF
V: TRBV12-3/TRBV12-4; size: -; D: -; J: TRBJ2-1; DNA: TGTGCCGGCAGACTAACTGAGGGCCCCAATGAGCAGTTCTTC; CDR3: CAGRLTEGPNEQFF
V: TRBV5-6; size: few; D: -; J: TRBJ2-5; DNA: TGTGCCAGCAGCCTGCGGAGATTCAGGGAGACCCAGTACTTC; CDR3: CASSLRRFRETQYF
V: TRBV2; size: -; D: TRBD1; J: TRBJ1-1; DNA: TGTGCCAGCAGTAAGGGGACAGTAGGTGAAGCTTTCTTT; CDR3: CASSKGTVGEAFF
V: TRBV7-2; size: -; D: TRBD2; J: TRBJ2-3; DNA: TGTGCCAGCAGCTTAGTGAGCGGGGGGGCTGGTACGCAGTATTTT; CDR3: CASSLVSGGAGTQYF
V: TRBV5-1; size: -; D: -; J: TRBJ2-4; DNA: TGCGCCAGCAGCTTACTCAGGGAGTCAGACATTCAGTACTTC; CDR3: CASSLLRESDIQYF
V: TRBV6-6; size: -; D: -; J: TRBJ2-1; DNA: TGTGCCAGCAGGCGAAAAGGGGAGAGTGAGCAGTTCTTC; CDR3: CASRRKGESEQFF
V: TRBV4-1; size: -; D: -; J: TRBJ2-1; DNA: TGCGCCAGCAGCCCGGGGACGGGCTCCTACAATGAGCTGTTCTTC; CDR3: CASSPGTGSYNELFF
V: TRBV5-1; size: -; D: -; J: TRBJ1-1; DNA: TGCGCCAGCAGTTATAGTCCCGGGGAAGCTTTCTTT; CDR3: CASSYSPGEAFF
V: TRBV4-1; size: -; D: -; J: TRBJ2-2; DNA: TGCGCCAGCAGCCAAGGCCCCGGCCTGAACACCGGGGAGCTGTTTTTT; CDR3: CASSQGPGLNTGELFF
V: TRBV10-3; size: -; D: -; J: TRBJ1-1; DNA: TGTGTCATCAGTGTGGCTGGAGAAGCTTTCTTT; CDR3: CVISVAGEAFF
V: TRBV4-1; size: -; D: -; J: TRBJ1-2; DNA: TGCGCCAGCAGCCAACCACAGGCATATGGCTACACCTTC; CDR3: CASSQPQAYGYTF
V: TRBV6-1; size: few; D: TRBD1; J: TRBJ1-4; DNA: TGTGCCAGCAGTGCGACAGGGAGGAGTCGCAAACTGTTTTTT; CDR3: CASSATGRSRKLFF
V: TRBV7-2; size: -; D: TRBD2; J: TRBJ2-1; DNA: TGTGCCAGCAGCTCGACTAGCGGGGTAAAGAATGAGCAGTTCTTC; CDR3: CASSSTSGVKNEQFF
V: TRBV4-3; size: -; D: TRBD1; J: TRBJ1-4; DNA: TGCGCCAGCAGCCACCGAAGGCGCGGGACAGAAATAGAAAAACTGTTTTTT; CDR3: CASSHRRRGTEIEKLFF
V: TRBV21-1; size: -; D: -; J: TRBJ1-5; DNA: TGTGCCAGCAGCAAGCGGCTTCGGGGGGTGCACCATAGCAATCAGCCCCAGCATTTT; CDR3: CASSKRLRGVHHSNQPQHF
V: TRBV4-3; size: -; D: TRBD1; J: TRBJ1-1; DNA: TGCGCCAGCAGCCAAGACAACAAACAGGGGTGGAACACTGAAGCTTTCTTT; CDR3: CASSQDNKQGWNTEAFF
V: TRBV3-1; size: -; D: -; J: TRBJ2-7; DNA: TGTGCCAGCAGCCAAAAGGGTTACAATGAGCAGTACTTC; CDR3: CASSQKGYNEQYF
V: TRBV15; size: many; D: -; J: TRBJ2-3; DNA: TGTGCCACCAGCCGAAGAGCAAGAGGAAGCACAGATACGCAGTATTTT; CDR3: CATSRRARGSTDTQYF
V: TRBV27; size: once; D: -; J: TRBJ1-2; DNA: TGTGCCAGCGGTCCTACAGGGAGGAGTGGCTACACCTTC; CDR3: CASGPTGRSGYTF
V: TRBV14; size: few; D: -; J: TRBJ1-1; DNA: TGTGCCAGCAGCCAAGTCGCGCAGGGGTTGACTGAAGCTTTCTTT; CDR3: CASSQVAQGLTEAFF
V: TRBV7-6; size: once; D: TRBD1; J: TRBJ1-6; DNA: TGTGCCAGCAGCCCGACAGGGGTGGTAAATTCACCCCTCCACTTT; CDR3: CASSPTGVVNSPLHF
V: TRBV5-1; size: few; D: TRBD1; J: TRBJ2-3; DNA: TGCGCCAGCAGCCACGGGACAGGGTCAACTGAAGATACGCAGTATTTT; CDR3: CASSHGTGSTEDTQYF
V: TRBV28; size: -; D: -; J: TRBJ2-6; DNA: TGTGCCAGCAGCCCCGCAGAGGGAACAGTCTCTGGGGCCAACGTCCTGACTTTC; CDR3: CASSPAEGTVSGANVLTF
V: TRBV7-2; size: -; D: -; J: TRBJ1-1; DNA: TGTGCCAGCAGCCCAGGGGTAGGGAGGGGAGCTTTCTTT; CDR3: CASSPGVGRGAFF
V: TRBV12-3/TRBV12-4; size: -; D: TRBD2; J: TRBJ2-3; DNA: TGTGCCAGCAGTAGCCCTCTCGGGAGGGGAAACTCAGATACGCAGTATTTT; CDR3: CASSSPLGRGNSDTQYF
V: TRBV5-5; size: -; D: -; J: TRBJ1-1; DNA: TGTGCCAGCAGCCCCGGTGGGGCAGGGATATACACTGAAGCTTTCTTT; CDR3: CASSPGGAGIYTEAFF
V: TRBV5-1; size: few; D: TRBD1; J: TRBJ1-2; DNA: TGCGCCAGCAGCTTGGGACAGGGGGCCTGGTACACCTTC; CDR3: CASSLGQGAWYTF